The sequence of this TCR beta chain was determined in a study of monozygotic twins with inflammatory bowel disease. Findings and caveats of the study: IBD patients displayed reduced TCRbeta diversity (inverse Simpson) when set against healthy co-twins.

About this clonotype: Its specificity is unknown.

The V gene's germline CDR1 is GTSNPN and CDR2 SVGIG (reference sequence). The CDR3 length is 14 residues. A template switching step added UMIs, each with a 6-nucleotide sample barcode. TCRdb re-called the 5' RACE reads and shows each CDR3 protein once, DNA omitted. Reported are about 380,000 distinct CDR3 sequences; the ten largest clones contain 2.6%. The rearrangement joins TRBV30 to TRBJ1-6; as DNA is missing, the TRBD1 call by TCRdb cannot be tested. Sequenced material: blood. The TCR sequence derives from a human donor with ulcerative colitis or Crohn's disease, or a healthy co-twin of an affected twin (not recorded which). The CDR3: CAWMGGSYNSPLHF.